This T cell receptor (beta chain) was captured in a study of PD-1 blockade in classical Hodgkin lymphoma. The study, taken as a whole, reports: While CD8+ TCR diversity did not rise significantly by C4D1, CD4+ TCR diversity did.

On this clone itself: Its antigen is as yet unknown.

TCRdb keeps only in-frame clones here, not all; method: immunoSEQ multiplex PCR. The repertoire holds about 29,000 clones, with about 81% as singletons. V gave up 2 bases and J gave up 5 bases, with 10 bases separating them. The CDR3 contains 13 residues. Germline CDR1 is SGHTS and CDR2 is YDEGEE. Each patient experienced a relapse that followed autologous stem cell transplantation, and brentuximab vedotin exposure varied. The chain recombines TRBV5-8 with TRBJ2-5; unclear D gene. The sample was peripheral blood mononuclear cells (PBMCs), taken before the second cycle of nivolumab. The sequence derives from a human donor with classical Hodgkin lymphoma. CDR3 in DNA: TGTGCCAGCAGCTTTTCTAGTCGGGAGACCCAGTACTTC. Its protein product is CASSFSSRETQYF.